This TCR beta chain is drawn from a study of spatial heterogeneity in lung cancer. Background on the study: Combinations of a unique TCR and a UMI were tallied in raw reads, and on average each appeared more than ten times. General observations from the study: Detection of ubiquitous tumor TCRs in blood was higher at resection than follow-up.

The time point is: blood at routine non-recurrence follow-up after resection. Tumor, nontumor lung or frozen PBMC supplied whole RNA that was sequenced unsorted. This clonotype was picked up many times. Antigen: not known. Each TCR cDNA molecule bore a unique molecular identifier. TCRdb ran MiXCR on the 5' RACE reads and lists one entry per CDR3 protein. Here the sample spans some 110,000 distinct CDR3 sequences, more than 10% being singletons. In germline, CDR1 is SGDLS, CDR2 YYNGEE. The CDR3 runs to 13 residues. The V and J ends lost 3 bases and 6 bases respectively, with 12 bases between them. The source of this sequence is a male donor with early-stage non-small cell lung cancer. This rearrangement joins TRBV9 to TRBJ1-1; tentative D call: TRBD1 (5 bases). The sequences come from PBMCs, collected at follow-up. The CDR3 coding sequence is TGTGCCAGCAGCGAGGCAGGGAGACCTGAAGCTTTCTTT. It is translated as CASSEAGRPEAFF.